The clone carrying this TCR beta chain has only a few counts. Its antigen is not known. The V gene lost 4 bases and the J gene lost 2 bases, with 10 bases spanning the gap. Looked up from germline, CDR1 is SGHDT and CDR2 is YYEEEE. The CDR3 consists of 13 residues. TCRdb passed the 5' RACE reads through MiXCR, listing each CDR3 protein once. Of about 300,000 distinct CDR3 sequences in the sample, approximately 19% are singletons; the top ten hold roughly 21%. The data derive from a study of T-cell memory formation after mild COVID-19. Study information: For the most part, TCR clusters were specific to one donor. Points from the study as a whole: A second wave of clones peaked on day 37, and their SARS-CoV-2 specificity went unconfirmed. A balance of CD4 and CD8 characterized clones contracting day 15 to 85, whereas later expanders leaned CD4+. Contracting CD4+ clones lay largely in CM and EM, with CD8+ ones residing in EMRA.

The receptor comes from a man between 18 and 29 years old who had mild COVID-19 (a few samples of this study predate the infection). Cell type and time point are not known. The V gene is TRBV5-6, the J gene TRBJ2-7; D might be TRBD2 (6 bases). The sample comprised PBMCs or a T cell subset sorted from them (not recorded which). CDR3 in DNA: TGTGCCAGCAGCGGCGGGATTACCTACGAGCAGTACGTC. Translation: CASSGGITYEQYV.